This T cell receptor beta chain appears in the sequencing data of a study of T cells in Graves' hyperthyroidism and ophthalmopathy. For the study at large: Peripheral blood collection took place at initial diagnosis, before any treatment. Study results and caveats: Most thyroid clonotypes expanded above 0.001 appeared in blood too.

About this clonotype: Its cognate antigen is unknown.

Researchers took RNA transcripts and amplified the TCR beta CDR3 regions from them. In the first-round RT-PCR of the TCR CDR3, the HTBI primer set was used. TCRdb re-called the multiplex PCR reads through MiXCR, storing one row per CDR3 protein. The repertoire holds some 270,000 distinct CDR3 sequences, with more than 10% as singletons. CDR1 and CDR2 (germline): MNHGY, SVAAGI. The CDR3 is 16 residues long. The V and J ends lost 4 bases and 3 bases, in that order; junction bases with no gene match: 11. Exclusion of a patient resulted from uncontrolled infection, other autoimmune disease, pregnancy or lactation.

Sequenced input: blood. The J gene is TRBJ1-2, the V gene TRBV6-9; 7 bases align to TRBD1. This clonotype originated in a woman in her twenties or thirties with Graves' hyperthyroidism that later progressed to Graves' ophthalmopathy. CDR3 coding DNA: TGTGCCAGCAGTTCCCGGGACAGCCCGGGCCACTATGGCTACACCTTC. Amino acid sequence: CASSSRDSPGHYGYTF.